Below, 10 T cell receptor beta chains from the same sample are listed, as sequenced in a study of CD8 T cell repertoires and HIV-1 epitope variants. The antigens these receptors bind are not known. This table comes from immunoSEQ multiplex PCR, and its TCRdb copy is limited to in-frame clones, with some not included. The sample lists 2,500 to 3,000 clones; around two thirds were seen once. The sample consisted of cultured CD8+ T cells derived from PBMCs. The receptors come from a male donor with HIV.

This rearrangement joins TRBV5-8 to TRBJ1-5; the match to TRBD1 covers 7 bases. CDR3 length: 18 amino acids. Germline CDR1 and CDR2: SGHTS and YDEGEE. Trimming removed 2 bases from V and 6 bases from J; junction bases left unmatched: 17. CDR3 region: CASSFDATGDLVPQPQHF. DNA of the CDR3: TGTGCCAGCAGCTTTGATGCTACAGGGGATCTAGTGCCTCAGCCCCAGCATTTT.

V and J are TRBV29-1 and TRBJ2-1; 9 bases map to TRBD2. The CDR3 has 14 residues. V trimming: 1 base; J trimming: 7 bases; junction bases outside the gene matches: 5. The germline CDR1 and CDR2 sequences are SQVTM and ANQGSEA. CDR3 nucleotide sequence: TGCAGCGTTGAAGTTAGCGGGAGTCAAAATGAGCAGTTCTTC. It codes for CSVEVSGSQNEQFF.

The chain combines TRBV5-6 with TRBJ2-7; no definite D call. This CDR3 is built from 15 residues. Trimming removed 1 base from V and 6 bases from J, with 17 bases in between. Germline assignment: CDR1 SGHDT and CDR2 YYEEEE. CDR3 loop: CASSLWLASPFEQYF. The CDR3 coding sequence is TGTGCCAGCAGCTTGTGGCTTGCGTCCCCCTTCGAGCAGTACTTC.

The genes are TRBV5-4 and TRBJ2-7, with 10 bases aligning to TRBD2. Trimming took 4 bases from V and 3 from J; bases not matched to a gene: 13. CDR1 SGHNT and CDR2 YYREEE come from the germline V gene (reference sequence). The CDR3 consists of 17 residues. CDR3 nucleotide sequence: TGTGCCAGCAGCGCGAATACCGGGACTAGCGCCTACTACGAGCAGTACTTC. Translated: CASSANTGTSAYYEQYF.

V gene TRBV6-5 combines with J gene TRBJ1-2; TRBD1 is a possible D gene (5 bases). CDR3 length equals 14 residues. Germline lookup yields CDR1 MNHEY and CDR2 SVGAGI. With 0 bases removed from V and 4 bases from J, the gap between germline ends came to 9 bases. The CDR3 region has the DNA TGTGCCAGCAGTTACTCGATGGGGGGCTATGGCTACACCTTC. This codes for CASSYSMGGYGYTF.

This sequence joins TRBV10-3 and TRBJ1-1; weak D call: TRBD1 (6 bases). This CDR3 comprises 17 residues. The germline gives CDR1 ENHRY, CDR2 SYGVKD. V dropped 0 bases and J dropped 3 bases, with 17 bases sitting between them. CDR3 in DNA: TGTGCCATCAGTGAGTCCCCAAAAGAGGACAGCCACACTGAAGCTTTCTTT. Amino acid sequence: CAISESPKEDSHTEAFF.

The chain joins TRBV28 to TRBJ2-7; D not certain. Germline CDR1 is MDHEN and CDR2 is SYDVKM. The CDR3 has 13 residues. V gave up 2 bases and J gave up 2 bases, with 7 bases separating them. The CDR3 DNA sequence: TGTGCCAGCAGTTTAGCCCCGGCCTACGAGCAGTACTTC. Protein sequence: CASSLAPAYEQYF.

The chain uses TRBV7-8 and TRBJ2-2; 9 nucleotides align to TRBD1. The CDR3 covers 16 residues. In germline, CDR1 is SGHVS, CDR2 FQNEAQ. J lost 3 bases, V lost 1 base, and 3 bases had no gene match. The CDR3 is CASSLGTGAHTGELFF. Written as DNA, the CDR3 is TGTGCCAGCAGCTTAGGGACAGGGGCCCACACCGGGGAGCTGTTTTTT.

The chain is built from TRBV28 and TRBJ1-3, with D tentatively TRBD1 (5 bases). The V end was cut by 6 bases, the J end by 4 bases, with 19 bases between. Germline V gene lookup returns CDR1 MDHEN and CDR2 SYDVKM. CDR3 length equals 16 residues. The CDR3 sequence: CASREDTGPTGNTIYF. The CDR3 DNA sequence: TGTGCCAGCAGAGAAGATACAGGTCCCACCGGAAACACCATATATTTT.

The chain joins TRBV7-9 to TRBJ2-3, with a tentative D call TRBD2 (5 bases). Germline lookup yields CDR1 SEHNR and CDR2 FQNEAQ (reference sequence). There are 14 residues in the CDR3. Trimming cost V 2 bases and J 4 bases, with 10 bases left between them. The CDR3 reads CASSLSFGADTQYF. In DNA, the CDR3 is TGTGCCAGCAGCTTATCGTTCGGGGCAGATACGCAGTATTTT.